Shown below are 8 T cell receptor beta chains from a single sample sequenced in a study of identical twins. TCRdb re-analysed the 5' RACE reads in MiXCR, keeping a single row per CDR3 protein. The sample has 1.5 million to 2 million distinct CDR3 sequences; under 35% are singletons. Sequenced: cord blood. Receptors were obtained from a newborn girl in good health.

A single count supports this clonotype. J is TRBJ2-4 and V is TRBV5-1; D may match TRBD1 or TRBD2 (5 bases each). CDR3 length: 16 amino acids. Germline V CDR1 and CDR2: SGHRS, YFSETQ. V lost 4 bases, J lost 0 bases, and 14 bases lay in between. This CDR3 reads CASSRGEGRAKNIQYF. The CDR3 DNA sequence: TGCGCCAGCAGCCGAGGCGAGGGGCGAGCCAAAAACATTCAGTACTTC.

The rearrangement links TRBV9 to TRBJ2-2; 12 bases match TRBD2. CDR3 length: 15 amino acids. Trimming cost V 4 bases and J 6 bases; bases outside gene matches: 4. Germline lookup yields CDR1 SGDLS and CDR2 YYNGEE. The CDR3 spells CASSLRLAGAGELFF. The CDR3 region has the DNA TGTGCCAGCAGCCTCCGACTAGCGGGAGCCGGGGAGCTGTTTTTT.

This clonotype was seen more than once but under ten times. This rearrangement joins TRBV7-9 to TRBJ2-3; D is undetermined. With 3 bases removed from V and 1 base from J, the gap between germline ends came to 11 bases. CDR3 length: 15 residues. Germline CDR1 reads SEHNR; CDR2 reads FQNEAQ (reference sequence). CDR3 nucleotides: TGTGCCAGCAGCTTGTCGGCAGTACGCACAGATACGCAGTATTTT. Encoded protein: CASSLSAVRTDTQYF.

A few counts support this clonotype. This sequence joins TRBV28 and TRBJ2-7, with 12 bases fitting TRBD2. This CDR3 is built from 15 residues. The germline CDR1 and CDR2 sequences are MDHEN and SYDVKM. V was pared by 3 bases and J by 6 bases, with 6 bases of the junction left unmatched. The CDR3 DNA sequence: TGTGCCAGCAGTTTCGGACTAGCGGGATTAAGCGAGCAGTACTTC. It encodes CASSFGLAGLSEQYF.

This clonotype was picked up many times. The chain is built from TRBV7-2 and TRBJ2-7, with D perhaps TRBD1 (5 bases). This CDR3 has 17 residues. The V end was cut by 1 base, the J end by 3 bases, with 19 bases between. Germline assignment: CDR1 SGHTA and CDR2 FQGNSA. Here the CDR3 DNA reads TGTGCCAGCAGCTTAGTCGGACACTTCGTTAGTAACTACGAGCAGTACTTC. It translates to CASSLVGHFVSNYEQYF.

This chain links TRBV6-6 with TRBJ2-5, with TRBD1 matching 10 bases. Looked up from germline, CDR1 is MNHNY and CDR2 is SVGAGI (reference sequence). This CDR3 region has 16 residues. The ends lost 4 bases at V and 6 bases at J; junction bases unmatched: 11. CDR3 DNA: TGTGCCAGCAGTTTACTAGGGACAGGGGTCGATAAGACCCAGTACTTC. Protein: CASSLLGTGVDKTQYF.

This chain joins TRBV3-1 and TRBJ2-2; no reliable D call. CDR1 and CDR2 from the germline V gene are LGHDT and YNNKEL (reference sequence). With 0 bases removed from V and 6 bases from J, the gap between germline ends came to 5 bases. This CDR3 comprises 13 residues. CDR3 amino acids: CASSQDVSGELFF. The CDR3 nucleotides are TGTGCCAGCAGCCAAGACGTGTCCGGGGAGCTGTTTTTT.

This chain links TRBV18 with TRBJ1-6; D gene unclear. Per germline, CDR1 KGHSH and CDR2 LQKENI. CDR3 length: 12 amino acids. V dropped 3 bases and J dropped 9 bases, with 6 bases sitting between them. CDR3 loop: CASSPRSSPLHF. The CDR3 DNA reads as TGTGCCAGCTCACCCAGAAGTTCACCCCTCCACTTT.